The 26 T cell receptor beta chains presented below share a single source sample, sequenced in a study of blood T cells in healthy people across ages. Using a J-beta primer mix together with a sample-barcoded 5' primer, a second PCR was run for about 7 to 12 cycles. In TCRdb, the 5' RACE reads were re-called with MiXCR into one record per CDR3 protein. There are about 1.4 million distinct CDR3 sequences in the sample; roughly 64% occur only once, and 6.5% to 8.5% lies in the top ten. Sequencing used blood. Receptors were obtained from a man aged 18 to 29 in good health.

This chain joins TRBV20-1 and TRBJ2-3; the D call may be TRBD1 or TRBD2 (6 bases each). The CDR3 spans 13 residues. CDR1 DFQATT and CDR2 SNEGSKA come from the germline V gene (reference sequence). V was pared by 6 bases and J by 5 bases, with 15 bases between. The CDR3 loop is CSARGPVGDTQYF. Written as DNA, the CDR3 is TGCAGTGCCCGGGGGCCGGTGGGAGATACGCAGTATTTT.

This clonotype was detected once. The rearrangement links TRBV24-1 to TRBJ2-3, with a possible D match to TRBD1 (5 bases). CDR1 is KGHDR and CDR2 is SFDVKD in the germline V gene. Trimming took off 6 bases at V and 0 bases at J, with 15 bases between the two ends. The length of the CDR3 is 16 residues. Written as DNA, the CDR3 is TGTGCCACCAGTTCTACTACAGGAGCTAGCACAGATACGCAGTATTTT. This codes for CATSSTTGASTDTQYF.

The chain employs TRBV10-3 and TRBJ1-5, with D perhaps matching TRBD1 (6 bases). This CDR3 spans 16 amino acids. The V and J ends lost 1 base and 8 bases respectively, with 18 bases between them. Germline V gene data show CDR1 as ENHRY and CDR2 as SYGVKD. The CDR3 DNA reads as TGTGCCATCAGTGAGTTGGGGGCCCAGGGGATGGAGCCCCAGCATTTT. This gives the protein CAISELGAQGMEPQHF.

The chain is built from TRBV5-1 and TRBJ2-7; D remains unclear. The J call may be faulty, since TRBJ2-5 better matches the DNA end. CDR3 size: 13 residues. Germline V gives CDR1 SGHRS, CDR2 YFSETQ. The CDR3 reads CASSLYAGETQYF. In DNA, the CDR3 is TGCGCCAGCAGCTTGTACGCAGGAGAGACCCAGTACTTC.

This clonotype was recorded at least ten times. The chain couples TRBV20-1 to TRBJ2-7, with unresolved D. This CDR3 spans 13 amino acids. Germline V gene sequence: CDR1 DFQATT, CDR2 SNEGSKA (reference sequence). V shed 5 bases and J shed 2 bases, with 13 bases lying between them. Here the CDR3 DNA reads TGCAGTGCTTATAACCAGGTCGCCTACGAGCAGTACTTC. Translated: CSAYNQVAYEQYF.

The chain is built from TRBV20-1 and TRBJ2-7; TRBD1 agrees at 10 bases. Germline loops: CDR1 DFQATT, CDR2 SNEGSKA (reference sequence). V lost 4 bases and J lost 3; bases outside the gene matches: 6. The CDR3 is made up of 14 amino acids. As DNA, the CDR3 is TGCAGTGCTACGGTAGACAGGGGGCTCTACGAGCAGTACTTC. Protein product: CSATVDRGLYEQYF.

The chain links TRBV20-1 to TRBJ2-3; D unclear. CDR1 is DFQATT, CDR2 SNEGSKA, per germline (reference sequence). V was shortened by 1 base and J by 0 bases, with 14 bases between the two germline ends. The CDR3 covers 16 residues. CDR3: CSARVGTVPSTDTQYF. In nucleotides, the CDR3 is TGCAGTGCTAGAGTTGGCACGGTTCCTAGCACAGATACGCAGTATTTT.

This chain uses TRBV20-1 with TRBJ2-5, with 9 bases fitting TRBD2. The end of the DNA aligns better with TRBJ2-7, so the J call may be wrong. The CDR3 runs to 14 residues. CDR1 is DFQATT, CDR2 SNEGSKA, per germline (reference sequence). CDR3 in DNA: TGCAGTGCACAGAAAGGACTAGCGCCCGGCGAGCAGTACTTC. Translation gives CSAQKGLAPGEQYF.

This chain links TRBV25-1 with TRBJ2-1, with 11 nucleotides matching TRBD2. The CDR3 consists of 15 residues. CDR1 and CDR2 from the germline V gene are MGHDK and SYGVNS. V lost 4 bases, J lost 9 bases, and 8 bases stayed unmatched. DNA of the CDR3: TGTGCCAGCAGTGGACTAGCGGGAAGGTCGGGTGAGCAGTTCTTC. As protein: CASSGLAGRSGEQFF.

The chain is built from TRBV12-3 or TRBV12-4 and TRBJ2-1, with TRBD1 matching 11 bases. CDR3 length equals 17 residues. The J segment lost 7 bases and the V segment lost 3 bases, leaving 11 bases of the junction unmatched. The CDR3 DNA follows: TGTGCCAGCAGTTTCGATAGGTGGACAGGGGGCGCAAATGAGCAGTTCTTC. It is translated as CASSFDRWTGGANEQFF.

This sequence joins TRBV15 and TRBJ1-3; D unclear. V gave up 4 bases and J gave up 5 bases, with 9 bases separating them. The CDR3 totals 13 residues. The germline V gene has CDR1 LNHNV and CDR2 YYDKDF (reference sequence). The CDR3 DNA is TGTGCCACCAGCAAGACCCGGCGAAACACCATATATTTT. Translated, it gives CATSKTRRNTIYF.

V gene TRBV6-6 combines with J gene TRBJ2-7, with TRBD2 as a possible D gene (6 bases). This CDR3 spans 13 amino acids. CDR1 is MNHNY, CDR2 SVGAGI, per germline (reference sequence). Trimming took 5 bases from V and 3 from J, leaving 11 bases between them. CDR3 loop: CASSRGAYYEQYF. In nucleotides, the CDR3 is TGTGCCAGCAGTCGCGGGGCCTACTACGAGCAGTACTTC.

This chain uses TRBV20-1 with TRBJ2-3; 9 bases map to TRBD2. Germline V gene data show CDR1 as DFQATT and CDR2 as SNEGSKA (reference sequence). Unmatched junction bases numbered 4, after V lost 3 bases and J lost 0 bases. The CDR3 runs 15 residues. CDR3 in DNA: TGCAGTGCTAGGTCTAGCGGGGCTAGCACAGATACGCAGTATTTT. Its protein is CSARSSGASTDTQYF.

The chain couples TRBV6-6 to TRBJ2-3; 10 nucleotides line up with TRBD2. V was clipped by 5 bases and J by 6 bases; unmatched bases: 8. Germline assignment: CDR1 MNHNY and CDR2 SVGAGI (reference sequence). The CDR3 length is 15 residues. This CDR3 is CASSLAGVGWDTQYF. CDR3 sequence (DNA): TGTGCCAGCAGTCTAGCGGGAGTTGGGTGGGATACGCAGTATTTT.

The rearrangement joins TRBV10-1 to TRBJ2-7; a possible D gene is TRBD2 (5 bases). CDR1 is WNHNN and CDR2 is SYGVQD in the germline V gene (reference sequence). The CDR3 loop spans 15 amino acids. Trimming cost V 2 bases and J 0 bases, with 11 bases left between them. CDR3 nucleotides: TGCGCCAGCAGTGAGATTGCTAGCCTCTCCTACGAGCAGTACTTC. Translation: CASSEIASLSYEQYF.

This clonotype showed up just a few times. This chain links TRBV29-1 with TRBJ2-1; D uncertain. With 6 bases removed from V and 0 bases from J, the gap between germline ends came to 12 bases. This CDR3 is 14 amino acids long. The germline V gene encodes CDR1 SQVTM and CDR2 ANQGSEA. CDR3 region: CSVNGPSSYNEQFF. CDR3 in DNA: TGCAGCGTGAACGGGCCAAGCTCCTACAATGAGCAGTTCTTC.

The CDR3 nucleotides read TGTGCCAGCAGCTTAGTCATTCAGGGGCTCACTGAAGCTTTCTTT. As protein: CASSLVIQGLTEAFF. The V gene is TRBV7-9, the J gene TRBJ1-1; possibly TRBD1 for D (6 bases). The CDR3 is made up of 15 amino acids. Germline V gene lookup returns CDR1 SEHNR and CDR2 FQNEAQ (reference sequence). V lost 1 base, J lost 4 bases, and 13 bases lay in between.

CDR3 loop: CAISEFGANVLTF. CDR3 bases: TGTGCCATCAGTGAGTTTGGGGCCAACGTCCTGACTTTC. The rearrangement uses TRBV10-3 and TRBJ2-6; unclear D gene. V gave up 1 base and J gave up 3 bases, with 1 base separating them. The CDR3 totals 13 residues. Germline CDR1 ENHRY, CDR2 SYGVKD.

The CDR3 DNA reads as TGCAGTGCTAGAGATTATAAGGGAGTCGGAGAGACCCAGTACTTC. This gives the protein CSARDYKGVGETQYF. J is TRBJ2-5 and V is TRBV20-1; D might be TRBD2 (5 bases). V was pared by 0 bases and J by 4 bases, with 15 bases between. Germline V gene data show CDR1 as DFQATT and CDR2 as SNEGSKA (reference sequence). CDR3 length: 15 residues.

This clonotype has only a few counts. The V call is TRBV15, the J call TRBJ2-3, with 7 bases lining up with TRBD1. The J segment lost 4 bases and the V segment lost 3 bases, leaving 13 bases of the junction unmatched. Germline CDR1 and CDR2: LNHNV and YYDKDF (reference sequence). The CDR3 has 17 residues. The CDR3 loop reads CATSRNRLGGFADTQYF. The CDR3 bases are TGTGCCACCAGCAGGAATCGCCTAGGGGGCTTCGCAGATACGCAGTATTTT.

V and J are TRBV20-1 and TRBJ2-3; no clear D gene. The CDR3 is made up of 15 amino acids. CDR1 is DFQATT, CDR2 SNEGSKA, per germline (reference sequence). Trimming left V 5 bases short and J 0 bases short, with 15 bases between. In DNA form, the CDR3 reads TGCAGTGCTGATTCGGGCTCCTCGAGCACAGATACGCAGTATTTT. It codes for CSADSGSSSTDTQYF.

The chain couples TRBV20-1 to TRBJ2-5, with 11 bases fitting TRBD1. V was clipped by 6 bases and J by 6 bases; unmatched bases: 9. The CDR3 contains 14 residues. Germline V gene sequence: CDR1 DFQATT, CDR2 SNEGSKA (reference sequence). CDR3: CSAPGTGGRKTQYF. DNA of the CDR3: TGCAGTGCACCCGGGACAGGGGGTCGAAAGACCCAGTACTTC.

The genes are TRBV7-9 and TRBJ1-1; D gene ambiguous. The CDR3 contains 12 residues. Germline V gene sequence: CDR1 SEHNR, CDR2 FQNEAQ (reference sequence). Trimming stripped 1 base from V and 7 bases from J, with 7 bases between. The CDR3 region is CASSLESGEAFF. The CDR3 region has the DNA TGTGCCAGCAGCTTAGAATCCGGTGAAGCTTTCTTT.

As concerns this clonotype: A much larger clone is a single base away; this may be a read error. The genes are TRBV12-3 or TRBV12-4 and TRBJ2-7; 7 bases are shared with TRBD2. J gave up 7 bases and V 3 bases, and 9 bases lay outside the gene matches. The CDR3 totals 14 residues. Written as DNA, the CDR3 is TGTGCCAGCAGTTTGGGAGGGACGCTCAATGAGCAGTACTTC. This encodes CASSLGGTLNEQYF.

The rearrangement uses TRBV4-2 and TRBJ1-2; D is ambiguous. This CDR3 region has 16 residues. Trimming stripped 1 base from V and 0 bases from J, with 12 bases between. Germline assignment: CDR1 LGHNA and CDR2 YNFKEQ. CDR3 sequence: CASSQVGGRANYGYTF. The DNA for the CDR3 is TGTGCCAGCAGCCAAGTAGGAGGCAGAGCTAACTATGGCTACACCTTC.

The DNA of the CDR3 is TGTGCCGGGATGCAGGTCCCCGAAGATACGCAGTATTTT. Protein product: CAGMQVPEDTQYF. The V and J genes are TRBV18 and TRBJ2-3; D uncertain. Germline V lookup: CDR1 KGHSH, CDR2 LQKENI. This CDR3 has 13 residues. Deletions cut 11 bases from V and 5 bases from J, with 17 bases between. The whole variable domain, filled in from reference TRBV18 and TRBJ2-3, reads NAGVMQNPRHLVRRRGQEARLRCSPMKGHSHVYWYRQLPEEGLKFMVYLQKENIIDESGMPKERFSAEFPKEGPSILRIQQVVRGDSAAYFCAGMQVPEDTQYFGPGTRLTVL.